This entry is about one TCR beta chain. This clonotype came up many times. There is no known antigen for this receptor. Base quality data are lacking; no much larger clone is found one base away. V is pared back by 2 bases and J by 7 bases, with 18 bases lying between the germline termini. The cysteine opens and the phenylalanine closes a CDR3 of 16 amino acids. Only CDR3 DNA remains: 48 bases, in frame from the first base. Reading the germline V gene gives CDR1 MNHEY and CDR2 SVGAGI. These data belong to a study of blood T cells in healthy people across ages (dated by TCRdb to 2015 to 2017). Looking at the study overall: Template switching captured roughly one uniquely barcoded TCR beta cDNA molecule per two T cells in model experiments. Using deep sequencing normalized with unique cDNA molecular identifiers, the study measured how TCR beta repertoire diversity changes with age. Four age groups were formed from the donors: young (average approximately 17 years), middle-aged (approximately 39), aged (about 62) and long-lived (approximately 78). To avoid experimental bias, donors of different ages were spread randomly across the sequencing lanes. Two additional independent replicas of 1 million unique cDNA reads from the same blood draw were analyzed for two donors (one aged 18 to 30 and one aged 80 or older). On the study overall, not on this receptor specifically: The CMV infection status of donors was not known, potentially confounding age-related changes in expanded clonotypes. Compared with the aged group, the long-lived group had more naive CD4+ T cells, fewer expanded clones and increased TCR diversity, suggesting age selection. Because profiling used bulk unsorted PBMCs, naive and antigen-experienced compartments could not be compared conclusively. Observed TCR beta diversity per million T cells fell roughly linearly with age, and a significant reduction was already apparent by age around 40. There was a strong correlation between observed TCR beta diversity and the percentage of naive T cells measured by flow cytometry. Estimates of total diversity based on one million sequenced T cells were regarded as lower bounds and as underestimates.

The approximately 39 donors, aged 6 to 90 years, were systemically healthy Caucasian individuals from Russia. Each donor gave about 9.7 milliliters of peripheral blood, drawn into EDTA-treated Vacutainer tubes. Ficoll-Paque density-gradient centrifugation was used to isolate PBMCs, with at least 7 million per sample. Trizol reagent was used to extract total RNA from the PBMCs, yielding at least 5 micrograms per sample. For every donor, flow cytometry on a PBMC aliquot measured the percentage of naive CD45RAhigh/CD27high T cells. The library relied on 5' RACE. Sequencing relied on an Illumina HiSeq 2500. A second roughly 6 to 12 cycle PCR used a sample-barcoded 5' primer and a J-beta primer mix. A template-switch 5' adaptor carrying 12 random nucleotides introduced a unique molecular identifier onto each TCR beta cDNA molecule. Each sample yielded at least 3 million CDR3-containing paired-end reads. The Mint cDNA synthesis kit, primed by a TRBC-specific oligonucleotide, was used to synthesize first-strand cDNA from all RNA. After uracil-DNA glycosylase treatment, a first 18-cycle PCR used universal primers M1SS and BC2_uni_R on all cDNA. The paper's processing steps were these. Normalization of each sample was performed by random selection of 1 million high-quality reads, each carrying a distinct molecular identifier. Instead of being binned into consensus sequences, reads that shared molecular identifiers were thrown out. MiTCR, set to a Q25 quality threshold and the strictest error-elimination algorithm, was used for CDR3 identification, clonotype clustering and error correction. A nonparametric unseen species model with Euler transformation was used to estimate lower-bound total TCR beta diversity. Using fastp trimming at Q25 and MiXCR clonotype assembly, TCRdb reanalyzed the public sequencing data and kept in-frame beta chains. Identical CDR3 proteins give one entry, which carries the most common genes and DNA. These V and J calls derive from TCRdb rather than the authors' analysis. The table for this sample lists about 1.6 million distinct CDR3 sequences; roughly 32% of them were counted only once. The top ten clonotypes cover 11% of the sample.

Sequenced: blood. The sequence came from a woman in her 30s in good health. The rearrangement joined TRBV6-5 to TRBJ2-4, and perhaps TRBD1 as D gene, on 6 matching bases. The sequence in DNA is TGTGCCAGCAGTTACACAACGCAGGGGTGGGGGAACATTCAGTACTTC. This gives the protein CASSYTTQGWGNIQYF.